This T cell receptor (beta chain) came from a study of cytomegalovirus exposure and HLA in healthy donors. Study background: There were some 81 million unique TCRs (from HLA-typed donors) in an early data release. In terms of ancestry, the Caucasian-associated cluster contained 80% to 90% of the 350 to 450 genotyped donors.

Regarding donors, all were healthy bone marrow donors. PCR employed 60 Vbeta and 13 Jbeta primers. The method was immunoSEQ multiplex PCR; TCRdb's version includes in-frame clones alone and lacks a portion of them. The data contain some 250,000 clones, about 81% of them singletons. Sequences were obtained from PBMCs. The clonotype was recovered from a woman aged 40 to 55 in good health and CMV-seropositive.

The CDR3 DNA reads as TGTGCCAGCAGTCCCCGGGTGAGATATAGCAATCAGCCCCAGCATTTT. Translating gives CASSPRVRYSNQPQHF. The V call is TRBV28, the J call TRBJ1-5, with no clear D. Germline CDR1 MDHEN, CDR2 SYDVKM. CDR3 length: 16 amino acids. V shed 5 bases and J shed 0 bases, with 14 bases lying between them.